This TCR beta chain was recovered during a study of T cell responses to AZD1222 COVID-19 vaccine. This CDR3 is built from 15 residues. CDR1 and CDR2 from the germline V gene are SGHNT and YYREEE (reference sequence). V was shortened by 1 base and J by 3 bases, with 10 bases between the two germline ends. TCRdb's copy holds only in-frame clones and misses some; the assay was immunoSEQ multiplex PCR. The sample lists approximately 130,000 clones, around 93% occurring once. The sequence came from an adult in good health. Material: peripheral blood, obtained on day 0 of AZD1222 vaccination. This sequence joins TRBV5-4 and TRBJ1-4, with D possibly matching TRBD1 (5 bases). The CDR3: CASSLSAGSNEKLFF. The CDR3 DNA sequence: TGTGCCAGCAGCTTGTCGGCAGGGTCTAATGAAAAACTGTTTTTT.